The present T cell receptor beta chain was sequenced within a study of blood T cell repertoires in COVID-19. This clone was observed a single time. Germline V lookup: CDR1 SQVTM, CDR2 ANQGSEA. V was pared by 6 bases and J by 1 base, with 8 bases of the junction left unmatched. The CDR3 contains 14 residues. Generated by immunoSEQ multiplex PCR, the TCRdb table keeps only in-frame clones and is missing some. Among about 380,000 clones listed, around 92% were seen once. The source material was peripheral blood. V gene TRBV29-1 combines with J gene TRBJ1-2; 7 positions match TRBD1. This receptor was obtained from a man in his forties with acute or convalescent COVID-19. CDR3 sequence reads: CSVAPNRGNYGYTF. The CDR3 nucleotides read TGCAGCGTCGCCCCGAACAGGGGTAACTATGGCTACACCTTC.